These T cell receptor beta chains were read from a single sample in a study of T cells after yellow fever vaccination. One entry per CDR3 protein results from TCRdb running MiXCR on the 5' RACE reads. The data show 340,000 or so distinct CDR3 sequences, around 13% seen once. Here the sequenced sample was CD4+ T cells sorted from PBMCs, taken 15 days after the yellow fever booster vaccination. The origin of the receptors is a young man who received the YFV17D yellow fever vaccine. Both conserved end residues are trimmed from each CDR3.

cdr3_aa v_call
ASSSRALNQPQH TRBV12-3/TRBV12-4
ASSFGVSKNIQY TRBV12-3/TRBV12-4
ASSSRDFAVSGNTIY TRBV9
ASSRVRASGLTGELF TRBV23-1
ASRVTGGPNTEAF TRBV12-3/TRBV12-4
ASSQGSGDPDTQY TRBV4-2
SANYGGRGTDTQY TRBV20-1
ASSPRINEQF TRBV4-1
ASTTGGGQPQH TRBV12-3/TRBV12-4
ARTRPISRTGTGELF TRBV25-1
ASSYLWNTEAF TRBV6-5
ASTQSQSEAF TRBV28
ASSFGGQGYQETQY TRBV5-1
SARPRDRGITDTQY TRBV20-1
ASTPQGAGNYGYT TRBV25-1
ASSTWTGGPKNYGYT TRBV21-1
AIRGDTENSPLH TRBV10-3
ASSSGTGDLALH TRBV7-8
SAPRQGAPETQY TRBV20-1
ASSLGQASYNEQF TRBV7-8
ASSSGGDDNEQF TRBV12-3/TRBV12-4
ASSLSPSPLH TRBV7-2
ASSLSFRETQY TRBV7-9
SARDGQGFGNTIY TRBV20-1
SSSLRCFVADTQY TRBV5-5
ASSPGGTGDSPLH TRBV5-1
ASSLSGQGNEQF TRBV5-1
SVAPVGGTDTQY TRBV29-1
ASSHRRSEQY TRBV3-1
ASRLEGDSYNEQF TRBV5-1
ASSLGALETQY TRBV7-2
ASSQVGLAARLSYNEQF TRBV4-1
ASSDQPGAGELF TRBV6-4
ASLDPRSGNTIY TRBV10-3
ASARQGPDTQY TRBV6-5
ASSLWGPQETQY TRBV28
SARNVPTDTQY TRBV20-1
SARPTGQPQH TRBV20-1
ASSPALGPYEQY TRBV6-2/TRBV6-3
ASSLVGSDGYT TRBV7-2
ASSVEGAKDTQY TRBV9
ASSIIIGRSALGIQY TRBV19
ASSSPGTGKVTEKLF TRBV25-1
AISDFGTQQETQY TRBV10-3
ASSRRRDTGELF TRBV27
ASSRAPRNTEAF TRBV3-1
ASSFTGAGDTQY TRBV5-4
ASNTRENYGYT TRBV7-2
ASSLGTGAKTQY TRBV5-1
ASREPRARDGEQF TRBV4-1
AISEAGSGNTIY TRBV10-3
ASSPGRTGGGTEQY TRBV5-1
ASSFGLRSGEKLF TRBV7-9
ASSPSSGKNTEAF TRBV18
ASSLTHSNQPQH TRBV12-3/TRBV12-4